The 6 T cell receptor beta chains below were found in one sample sequenced in a study of cytomegalovirus exposure and HLA in healthy donors. Primers for the PCR totalled 60 Vbeta and 13 Jbeta. This table comes from immunoSEQ multiplex PCR, and its TCRdb copy is limited to in-frame clones, with some not included. Of under 200,000 clones in the sample, 70% to 80% are singletons; the top ten hold 1.3% to 1.5%. The sample consisted of PBMCs. The source is a man between 60 and 75 years old in good health and CMV-seronegative.

The CDR3 DNA sequence: TGTGCCAGCAGCCGGTTTGGACGGGGGGCAGACAATCAGCCCCAGCATTTT. It encodes CASSRFGRGADNQPQHF. V gene TRBV7-2 combines with J gene TRBJ1-5; possible D gene TRBD1, 6 bases. Germline V gene lookup returns CDR1 SGHTA and CDR2 FQGNSA. Trimming cost V 5 bases and J 3 bases, with 20 bases left between them. The CDR3 loop spans 17 amino acids.

The J gene is TRBJ2-7, the V gene TRBV11-1; 8 nucleotides line up with TRBD2. In germline, CDR1 is SGHAT, CDR2 FQDESV (reference sequence). V lost 5 bases and J lost 6; bases outside the gene matches: 9. This CDR3 comprises 14 residues. In DNA, the CDR3 is TGTGCCAGCAGCCTCGGGGGGGGCGGCCTCGAGCAGTACTTC. Its translation: CASSLGGGGLEQYF. The full variable domain, with the rest looked up from reference TRBV11-1 and TRBJ2-7, is EAEVAQSPRYKITEKSQAVAFWCDPISGHATLYWYRQILGQGPELLVQFQDESVVDDSQLPKDRFSAERLKGVDSTLKIQPAELGDSAMYLCASSLGGGGLEQYFGPGTRLTVT.

The CDR3 spells CASSGTSANWAEQFF. For the CDR3, the DNA is TGTGCCAGCAGCGGTACTAGCGCCAACTGGGCTGAGCAGTTCTTC. This chain connects TRBV5-4 to TRBJ2-1; 7 bases map to TRBD2. With V trimmed by 4 bases and J by 9 bases, 13 bases remained unmatched. The CDR3 runs 15 residues. Looked up from germline, CDR1 is SGHNT and CDR2 is YYREEE (reference sequence).

This clone was found a few times. The chain combines TRBV19 with TRBJ2-7; D may be TRBD1 (5 bases). CDR3 length equals 14 residues. V lost 5 bases, J lost 3 bases, and 14 bases lay in between. Germline-derived CDR1 and CDR2 are LNHDA and SQIVND (reference sequence). The CDR3 region is CASSDSPESYEQYF. CDR3 in DNA: TGTGCCAGTAGTGACAGCCCGGAAAGCTACGAGCAGTACTTC.

Of note for this clone: Other DNA sequences in this sample translate to the same CDR3. The rearrangement links TRBV27 to TRBJ2-2, with D unresolved. The CDR3 runs 13 residues. CDR1 is MNHEY and CDR2 is SMNVEV in the germline V gene (reference sequence). Deletions cut 3 bases from V and 7 bases from J, with 9 bases between. CDR3 amino acids: CASSFGGGGELFF. The CDR3 region has the DNA TGTGCCAGCAGTTTCGGTGGTGGCGGGGAGCTGTTTTTT.

The chain recombines TRBV9 with TRBJ2-3; 10 nucleotides match TRBD2. J gave up 6 bases and V 0 bases, and 7 bases lay outside the gene matches. Per germline, CDR1 SGDLS and CDR2 YYNGEE. The CDR3 runs 16 residues. The CDR3 DNA reads TGTGCCAGCAGCGTAGCTACTACTAGCGGGGTGGATACGCAGTATTTT. It codes for CASSVATTSGVDTQYF.